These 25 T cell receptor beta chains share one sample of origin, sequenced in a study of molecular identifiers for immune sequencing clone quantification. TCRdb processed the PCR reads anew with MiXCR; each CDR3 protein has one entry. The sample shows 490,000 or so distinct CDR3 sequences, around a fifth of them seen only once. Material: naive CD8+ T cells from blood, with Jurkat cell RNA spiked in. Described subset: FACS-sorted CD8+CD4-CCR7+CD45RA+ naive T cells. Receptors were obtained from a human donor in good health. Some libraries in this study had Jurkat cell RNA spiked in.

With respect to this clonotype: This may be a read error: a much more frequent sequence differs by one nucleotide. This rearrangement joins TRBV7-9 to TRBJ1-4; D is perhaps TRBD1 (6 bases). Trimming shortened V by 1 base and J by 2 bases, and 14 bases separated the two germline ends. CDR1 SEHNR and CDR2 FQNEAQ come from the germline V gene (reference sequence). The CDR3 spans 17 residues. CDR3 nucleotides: TGTGCCAGCAGCTTAGAACGGCAGAGGGGGACTAATGAAAAACTGTTTTTT. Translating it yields CASSLERQRGTNEKLFF.

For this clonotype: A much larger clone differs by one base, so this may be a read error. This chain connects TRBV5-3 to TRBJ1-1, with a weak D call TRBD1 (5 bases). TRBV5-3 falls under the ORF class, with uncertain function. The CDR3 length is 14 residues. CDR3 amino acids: CASSFLTGPSEALF. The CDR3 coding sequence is TGTGCCAGCAGCTTTTTGACGGGGCCGTCTGAAGCTCTCTTT.

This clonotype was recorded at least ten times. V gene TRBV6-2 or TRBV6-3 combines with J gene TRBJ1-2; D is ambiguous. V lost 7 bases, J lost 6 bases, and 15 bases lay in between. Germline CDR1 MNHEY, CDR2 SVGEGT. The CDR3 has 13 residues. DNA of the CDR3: TGTGCCAGCATTACCCCTGCGGGAAATGGCTACACCTTC. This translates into CASITPAGNGYTF.

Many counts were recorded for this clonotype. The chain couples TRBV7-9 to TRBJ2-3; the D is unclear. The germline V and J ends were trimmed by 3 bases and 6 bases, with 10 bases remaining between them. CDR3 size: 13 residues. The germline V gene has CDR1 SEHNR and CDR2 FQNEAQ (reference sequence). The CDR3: CASSFVGIDTQYF. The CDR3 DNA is TGTGCCAGCAGCTTTGTGGGGATTGATACGCAGTATTTT.

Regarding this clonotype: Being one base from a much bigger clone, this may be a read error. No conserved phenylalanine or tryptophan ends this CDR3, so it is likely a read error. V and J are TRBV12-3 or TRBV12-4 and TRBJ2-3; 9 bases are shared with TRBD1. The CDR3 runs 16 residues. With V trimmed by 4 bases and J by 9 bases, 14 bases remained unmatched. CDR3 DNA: TGTGCCAGCAGTTCACAAATCGACAGGGGGGGTTACACGCAGTATCTT. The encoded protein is CASSSQIDRGGYTQYL.

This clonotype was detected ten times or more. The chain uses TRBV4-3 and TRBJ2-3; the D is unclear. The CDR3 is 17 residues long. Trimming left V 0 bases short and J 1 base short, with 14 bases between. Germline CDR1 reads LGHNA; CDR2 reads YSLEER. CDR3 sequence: CASSQDHGFLGTDTQYF. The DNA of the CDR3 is TGCGCCAGCAGCCAAGATCACGGTTTCCTGGGCACAGATACGCAGTATTTT.

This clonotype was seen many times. The CDR3 here is CASSQAGGYEQYF. The CDR3 bases are TGTGCCAGCAGCCAAGCAGGGGGGTACGAGCAGTACTTC. This chain connects TRBV14 to TRBJ2-7; TRBD1 is a possible D gene (7 bases). The CDR3 has 13 residues. The germline V gene has CDR1 SGHDN and CDR2 FVKESK. Between the trimmed V and J ends, which lost 1 base and 4 bases, there was a span of 8 bases.

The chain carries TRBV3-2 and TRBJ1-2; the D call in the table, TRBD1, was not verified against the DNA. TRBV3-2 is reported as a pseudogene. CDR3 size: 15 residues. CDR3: CASSRRQGISYGYTF. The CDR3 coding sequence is TGTGCCAGCAGCCGCAGACAGGGAATTAGCTATGGCTACACCTTC.

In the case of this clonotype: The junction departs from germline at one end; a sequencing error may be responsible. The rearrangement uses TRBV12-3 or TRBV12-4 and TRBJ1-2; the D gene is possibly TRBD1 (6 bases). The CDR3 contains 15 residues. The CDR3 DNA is TGTGTCAGCAGTGGGGAGGGGGGCGCGAGCTATGGCTACACCTTC. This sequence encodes CVSSGEGGASYGYTF.

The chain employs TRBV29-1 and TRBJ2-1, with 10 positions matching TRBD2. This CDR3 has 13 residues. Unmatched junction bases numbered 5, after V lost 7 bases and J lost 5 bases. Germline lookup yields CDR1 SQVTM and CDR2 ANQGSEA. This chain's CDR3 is CSAPGLANNEQFF. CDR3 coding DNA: TGCAGCGCTCCGGGACTAGCGAACAATGAGCAGTTCTTC.

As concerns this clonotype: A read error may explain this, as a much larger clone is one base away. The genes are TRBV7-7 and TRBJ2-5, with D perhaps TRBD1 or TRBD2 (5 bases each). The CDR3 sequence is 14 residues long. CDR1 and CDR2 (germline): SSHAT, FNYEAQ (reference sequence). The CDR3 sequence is CVSSSWGLTETQYF. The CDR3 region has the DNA TGTGTTAGCAGCTCGTGGGGGTTAACAGAGACCCAGTACTTC.

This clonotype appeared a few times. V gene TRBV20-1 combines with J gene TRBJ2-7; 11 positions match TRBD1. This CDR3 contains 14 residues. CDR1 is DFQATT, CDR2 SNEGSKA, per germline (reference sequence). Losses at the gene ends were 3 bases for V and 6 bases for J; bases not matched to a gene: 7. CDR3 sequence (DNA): TGCAGTGCTAGGAAGGGACAGGGGGGTTCCGAGCAGTACTTC. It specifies CSARKGQGGSEQYF.

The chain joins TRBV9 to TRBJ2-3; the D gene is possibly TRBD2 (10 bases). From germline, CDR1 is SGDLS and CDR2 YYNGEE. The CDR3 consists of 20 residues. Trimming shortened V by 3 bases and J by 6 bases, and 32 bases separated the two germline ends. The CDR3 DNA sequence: TGTGCCAGCAGCGCTTCAACAGGGGGCTGGAGCGGGGGGGCACAGGATACGCAGTATTTT. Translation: CASSASTGGWSGGAQDTQYF. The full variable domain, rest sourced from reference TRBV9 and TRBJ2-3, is DSGVTQTPKHLITATGQRVTLRCSPRSGDLSVYWYQQSLDQGLQFLIQYYNGEERAKGNILERFSAQQFPDLHSELNLSSLELGDSALYFCASSASTGGWSGGAQDTQYFGPGTRLTVL.

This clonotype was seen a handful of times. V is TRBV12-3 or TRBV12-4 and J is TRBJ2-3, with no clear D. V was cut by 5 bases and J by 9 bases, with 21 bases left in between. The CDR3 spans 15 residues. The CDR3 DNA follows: TGTGCCAGCAGTGAAGCTTATGGTCCCCATAGGACGCAGTATTTT. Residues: CASSEAYGPHRTQYF.

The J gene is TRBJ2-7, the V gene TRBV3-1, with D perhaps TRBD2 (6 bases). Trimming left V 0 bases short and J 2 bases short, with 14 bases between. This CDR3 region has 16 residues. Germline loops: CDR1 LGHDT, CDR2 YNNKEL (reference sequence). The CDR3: CASSQDLGGRAYEQYF. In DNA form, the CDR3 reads TGTGCCAGCAGCCAAGATCTCGGGGGTAGGGCCTACGAGCAGTACTTC.

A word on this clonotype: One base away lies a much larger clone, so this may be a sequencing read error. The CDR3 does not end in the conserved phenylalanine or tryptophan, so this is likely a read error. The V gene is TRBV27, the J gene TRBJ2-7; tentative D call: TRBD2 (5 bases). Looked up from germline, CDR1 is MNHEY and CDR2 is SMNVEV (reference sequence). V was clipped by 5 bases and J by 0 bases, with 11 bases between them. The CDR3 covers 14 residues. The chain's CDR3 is CASSPGKSSYEQYL. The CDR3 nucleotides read TGTGCCAGCAGTCCGGGAAAGAGCTCCTACGAGCAGTACCTC.

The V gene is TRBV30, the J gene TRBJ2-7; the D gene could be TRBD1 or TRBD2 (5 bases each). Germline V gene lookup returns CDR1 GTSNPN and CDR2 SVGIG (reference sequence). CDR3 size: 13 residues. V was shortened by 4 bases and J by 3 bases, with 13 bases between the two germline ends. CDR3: CAWNGDPLYEQYF. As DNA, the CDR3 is TGTGCCTGGAACGGGGACCCCCTCTACGAGCAGTACTTC.

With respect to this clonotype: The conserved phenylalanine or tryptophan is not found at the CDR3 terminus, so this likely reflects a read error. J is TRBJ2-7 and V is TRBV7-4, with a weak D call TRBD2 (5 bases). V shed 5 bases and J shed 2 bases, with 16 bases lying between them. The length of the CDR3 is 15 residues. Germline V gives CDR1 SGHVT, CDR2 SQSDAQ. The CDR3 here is CASSQEGKRTYEQYL. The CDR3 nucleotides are TGTGCCAGCAGCCAAGAGGGTAAAAGGACCTACGAGCAGTACCTC.

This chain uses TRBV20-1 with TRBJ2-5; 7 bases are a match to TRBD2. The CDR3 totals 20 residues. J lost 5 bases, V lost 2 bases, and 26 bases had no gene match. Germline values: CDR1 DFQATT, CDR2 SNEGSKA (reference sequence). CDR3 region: CSARRSPLTVIGGNGETQYF. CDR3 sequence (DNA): TGCAGTGCTAGACGGTCCCCTTTGACTGTTATCGGGGGGAACGGGGAGACCCAGTACTTC.

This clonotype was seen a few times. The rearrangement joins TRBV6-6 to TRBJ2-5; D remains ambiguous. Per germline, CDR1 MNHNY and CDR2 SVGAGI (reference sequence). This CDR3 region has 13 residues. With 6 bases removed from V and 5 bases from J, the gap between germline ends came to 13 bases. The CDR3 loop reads CASSPPGDETQYF. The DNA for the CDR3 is TGTGCCAGCAGCCCCCCGGGCGATGAGACCCAGTACTTC.

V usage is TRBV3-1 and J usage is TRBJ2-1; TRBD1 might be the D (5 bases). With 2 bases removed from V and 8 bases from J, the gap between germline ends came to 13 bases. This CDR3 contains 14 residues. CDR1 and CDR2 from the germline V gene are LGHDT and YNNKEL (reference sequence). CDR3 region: CASSQSLGADEQFF. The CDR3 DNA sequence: TGTGCCAGCAGCCAAAGTTTAGGGGCCGATGAGCAGTTCTTC.

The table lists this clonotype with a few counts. This chain's CDR3 is CASSHLGGAGTGELFF. The DNA of the CDR3 is TGCGCCAGCAGCCACCTAGGGGGGGCGGGCACCGGGGAGCTGTTTTTT. The chain employs TRBV4-3 and TRBJ2-2; D perhaps matches TRBD2 (7 bases). CDR3 length: 16 amino acids. Between the trimmed V and J ends, which lost 3 bases and 4 bases, there was a span of 15 bases. Germline V CDR1 and CDR2: LGHNA, YSLEER.

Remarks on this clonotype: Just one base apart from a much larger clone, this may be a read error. The CDR3 is CASSYTNTGKLFF. The CDR3 bases are TGTGCCAGCAGTTACACTAACACCGGGAAGCTGTTTTTT. The chain links TRBV6-5 to TRBJ2-2; a possible D gene is TRBD2 (5 bases). Germline V CDR1 and CDR2: MNHEY, SVGAGI. The CDR3 has 13 amino acids.

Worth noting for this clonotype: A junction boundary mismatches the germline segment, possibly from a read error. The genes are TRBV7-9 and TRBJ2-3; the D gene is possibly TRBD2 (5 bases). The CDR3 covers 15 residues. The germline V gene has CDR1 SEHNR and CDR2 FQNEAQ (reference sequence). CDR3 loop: CASNLAYESTDTQYF. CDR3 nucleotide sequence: TGTGCCAGCAACTTAGCGTACGAAAGCACAGATACGCAGTATTTT.

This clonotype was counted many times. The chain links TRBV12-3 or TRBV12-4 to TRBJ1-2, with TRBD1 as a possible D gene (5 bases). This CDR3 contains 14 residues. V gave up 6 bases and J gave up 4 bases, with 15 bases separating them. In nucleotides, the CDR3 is TGTGCCAGCAGGTTGGGGGGAGCCGGCTATGGCTACACCTTC. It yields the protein CASRLGGAGYGYTF.